The 9 T cell receptor beta chains listed next were all sequenced from one sample in a study of T cell responses to AZD1222 COVID-19 vaccine. Method: immunoSEQ multiplex PCR; TCRdb's copy keeps in-frame clones and lacks some. This sample carries 85,000 to 100,000 clones, around 73% of them seen once, and the ten largest clones take roughly 21%. The specimen comprised peripheral blood, sampled on day 0 of AZD1222 vaccination. These receptors all stem from an adult in good health.

This rearrangement joins TRBV6-1 to TRBJ2-6; D gene unclear. Germline-derived CDR1 and CDR2 are MNHNS and SASEGT. V lost 0 bases and J lost 4, with 4 bases in between. This CDR3 is 14 amino acids long. The CDR3 nucleotides read TGTGCCAGCAGTGAAGCAGAAGGGGCCAACGTCCTGACTTTC. As protein: CASSEAEGANVLTF.

The chain carries TRBV6-5 and TRBJ2-3; no clear D. This CDR3 region has 11 residues. V was clipped by 6 bases and J by 5 bases, with 6 bases between them. Germline CDR1 and CDR2: MNHEY and SVGAGI. This chain's CDR3 is CASSSQDTQYF. CDR3 DNA sequence: TGTGCCAGCAGCTCACAAGATACGCAGTATTTT.

The rearrangement joins TRBV6-2 or TRBV6-3 to TRBJ2-1; 15 bases agree with TRBD2. The CDR3 runs to 17 residues. With 5 bases clipped from V and 0 bases from J, the junction kept 2 bases outside the gene matches. Germline CDR1 and CDR2: MNHEY and SVGEGT. The chain's CDR3 is CASSTGLAGGSYNEQFF. CDR3 bases: TGTGCCAGCAGTACGGGACTAGCGGGAGGCTCCTACAATGAGCAGTTCTTC.

V and J are TRBV14 and TRBJ1-2; D is ambiguous. Germline CDR1 is SGHDN and CDR2 is FVKESK. The CDR3 loop spans 13 amino acids. V was trimmed by 4 bases and J by 6 bases, leaving 12 bases between them. The CDR3 region has the DNA TGTGCCAGCAGCCCCACCTCGGTTGATGGCTACACCTTC. This translates into CASSPTSVDGYTF.

The chain carries TRBV28 and TRBJ2-7; D unclear. Trimming shortened V by 3 bases and J by 3 bases, and 6 bases separated the two germline ends. This CDR3 is 12 amino acids long. Germline-derived CDR1 and CDR2 are MDHEN and SYDVKM. The CDR3 DNA sequence: TGTGCCAGCAGTTTCGACTTCTACGAGCAGTACTTC. Encoded protein: CASSFDFYEQYF.

The CDR3 DNA reads TGTGCCAGCAGTTTAGGGCGGGTAAATACGCAGTATTTT. It encodes CASSLGRVNTQYF. The chain links TRBV28 to TRBJ2-3; weak D call: TRBD2 (5 bases). Per germline, CDR1 MDHEN and CDR2 SYDVKM. The CDR3 runs 13 residues. The ends were cut back, 2 bases at V and 7 bases at J, with 10 bases in the middle. The full variable domain, rest sourced from reference TRBV28 and TRBJ2-3, is DVKVTQSSRYLVKRTGEKVFLECVQDMDHENMFWYRQDPGLGLRLIYFSYDVKMKEKGDIPEGYSVSREKKERFSLILESASTNQTSMYLCASSLGRVNTQYFGPGTRLTVL.

This chain connects TRBV19 to TRBJ1-2, with 9 bases identical to TRBD1. The CDR3 extends over 15 amino acids. V was clipped by 5 bases and J by 5 bases; unmatched bases: 9. The germline gives CDR1 LNHDA, CDR2 SQIVND (reference sequence). The CDR3 region has the DNA TGTGCCAGTAGTCCCGGACAGGGGAGTGGATATGGCTACACCTTC. Translated: CASSPGQGSGYGYTF.

This clone was detected only a few times. This rearrangement joins TRBV10-3 to TRBJ2-1; 8 nucleotides line up with TRBD2. The germline CDR1 and CDR2 sequences are ENHRY and SYGVKD. Unmatched junction bases numbered 4, after V lost 4 bases and J lost 2 bases. CDR3 size: 15 residues. The CDR3 loop is CAISALAEAYNEQFF. The CDR3 DNA is TGTGCCATCAGTGCACTAGCGGAGGCCTACAATGAGCAGTTCTTC.

This chain joins TRBV18 and TRBJ1-6; no reliable D call. CDR1 is KGHSH and CDR2 is LQKENI in the germline V gene. CDR3 length: 12 amino acids. The V end lost 6 bases, the J end lost 9 bases, and 9 bases lay between the germline ends. The CDR3 is CASSLESSPLHF. DNA of the CDR3: TGTGCCAGCTCCCTCGAAAGTTCACCCCTCCACTTT.